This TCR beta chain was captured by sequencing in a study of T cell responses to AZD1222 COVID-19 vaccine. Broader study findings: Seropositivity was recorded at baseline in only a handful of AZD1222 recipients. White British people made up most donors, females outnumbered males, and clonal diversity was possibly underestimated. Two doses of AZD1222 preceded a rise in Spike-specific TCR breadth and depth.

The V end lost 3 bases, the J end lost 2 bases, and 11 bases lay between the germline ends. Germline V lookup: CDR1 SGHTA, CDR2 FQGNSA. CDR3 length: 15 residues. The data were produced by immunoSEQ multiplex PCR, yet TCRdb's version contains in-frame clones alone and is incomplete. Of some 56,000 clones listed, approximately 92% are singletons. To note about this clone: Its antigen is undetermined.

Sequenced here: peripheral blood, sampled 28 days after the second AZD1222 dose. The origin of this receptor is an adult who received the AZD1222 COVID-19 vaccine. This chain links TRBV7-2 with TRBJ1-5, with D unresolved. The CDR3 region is CASSLDVSRNQPQHF. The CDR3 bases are TGTGCCAGCAGCTTGGATGTAAGCCGCAATCAGCCCCAGCATTTT.